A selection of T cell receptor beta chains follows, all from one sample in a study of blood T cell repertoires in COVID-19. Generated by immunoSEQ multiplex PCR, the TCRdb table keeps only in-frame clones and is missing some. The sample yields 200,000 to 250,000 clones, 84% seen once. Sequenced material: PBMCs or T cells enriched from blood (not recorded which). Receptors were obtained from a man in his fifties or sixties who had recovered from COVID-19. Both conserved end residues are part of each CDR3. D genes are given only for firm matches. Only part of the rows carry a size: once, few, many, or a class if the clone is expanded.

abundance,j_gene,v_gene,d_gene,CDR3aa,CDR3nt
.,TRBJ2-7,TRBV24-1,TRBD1,CARTPGQGHEQYF,TGTGCCAGAACCCCGGGACAGGGCCACGAGCAGTACTTC
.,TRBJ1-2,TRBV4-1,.,CASSQETRRGYGYTF,TGCGCCAGCAGCCAAGAGACCAGGCGGGGCTATGGCTACACCTTC
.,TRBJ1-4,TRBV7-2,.,CASSLGLGSREKLFF,TGTGCCAGCAGCTTAGGCCTGGGCAGTCGCGAAAAACTGTTTTTT
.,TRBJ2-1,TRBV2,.,CASSDPFRTIYDEQFF,TGTGCCAGCAGTGACCCCTTTCGGACTATTTACGATGAGCAGTTCTTC
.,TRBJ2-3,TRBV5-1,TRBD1,CASRPGTGGADTQYF,TGCGCCAGCAGACCCGGGACAGGGGGCGCAGATACGCAGTATTTT
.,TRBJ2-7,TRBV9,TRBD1,CASSSRQGHYEQYF,TGTGCCAGCAGCTCCCGACAGGGACACTACGAGCAGTACTTC
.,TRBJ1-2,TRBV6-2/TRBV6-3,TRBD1,CASSHGTGYGYTF,TGTGCCAGCAGCCATGGGACAGGCTATGGCTACACCTTC
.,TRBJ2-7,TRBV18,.,CASSPGASGEQYF,TGTGCCAGCTCACCGGGGGCCTCTGGCGAGCAGTACTTC
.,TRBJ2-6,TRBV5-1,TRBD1,CASSQDRGRMVSGANVLTF,TGCGCCAGCAGCCAAGACAGGGGGCGCATGGTCTCTGGGGCCAACGTCCTGACTTTC
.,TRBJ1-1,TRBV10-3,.,CAINPGVDTEAFF,TGTGCCATCAATCCAGGGGTGGACACTGAAGCTTTCTTT
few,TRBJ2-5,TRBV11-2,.,CASSLGVRKETQYF,TGTGCCAGCAGCTTAGGTGTCAGAAAAGAGACCCAGTACTTC
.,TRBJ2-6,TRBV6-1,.,CASSEERTFASSGANVLTF,TGTGCCAGCAGTGAAGAAAGGACTTTCGCAAGCTCTGGGGCCAACGTCCTGACTTTC
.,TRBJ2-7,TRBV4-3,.,CASSQDLATSSYEQYF,TGCGCCAGCAGCCAAGATCTAGCGACTAGCTCCTACGAGCAGTACTTC
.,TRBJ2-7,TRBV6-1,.,CASSEAKAYDSYEQYF,TGTGCCAGCAGTGAAGCGAAAGCCTACGACTCCTACGAGCAGTACTTC
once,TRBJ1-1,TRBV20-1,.,CSARAGVEAFF,TGCAGTGCTAGAGCTGGAGTGGAAGCTTTCTTT
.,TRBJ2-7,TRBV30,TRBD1,CAWRRQGAAGEQYF,TGTGCCTGGAGACGACAGGGGGCGGCGGGCGAGCAGTACTTC
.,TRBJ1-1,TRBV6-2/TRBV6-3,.,CASSYGTFRAEAFF,TGTGCCAGCAGTTACGGGACATTCCGGGCTGAAGCTTTCTTT
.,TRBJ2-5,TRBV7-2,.,CASSFGGGRETQYF,TGTGCCAGCAGCTTCGGCGGGGGCCGGGAGACCCAGTACTTC
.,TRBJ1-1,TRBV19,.,CASAAGASRTEAFF,TGTGCCAGCGCTGCGGGGGCCTCCCGCACTGAAGCTTTCTTT
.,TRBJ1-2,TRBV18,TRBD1,CASSHGQDYHDNYGYTF,TGTGCCAGCTCTCATGGACAGGATTATCATGACAACTATGGCTACACCTTC
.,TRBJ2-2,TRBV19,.,CASSMPGRQVNTGELFF,TGTGCCAGTAGTATGCCTGGCCGTCAGGTGAACACCGGGGAGCTGTTTTTT
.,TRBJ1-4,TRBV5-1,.,CASSWEVDEKLFF,TGCGCCAGCAGCTGGGAGGTGGATGAAAAACTGTTTTTT
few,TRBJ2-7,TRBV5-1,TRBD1,CASRRDRATYEQYF,TGCGCCAGCAGACGGGACAGGGCCACCTACGAGCAGTACTTC
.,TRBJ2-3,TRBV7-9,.,CASSLGGEDTQYF,TGTGCCAGCAGCTTAGGGGGGGAAGATACGCAGTATTTT
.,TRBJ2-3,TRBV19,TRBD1,CASNRDRGSDTQYF,TGTGCCAGTAATCGGGACAGGGGGTCAGATACGCAGTATTTT
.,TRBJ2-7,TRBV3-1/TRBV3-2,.,CASSQTPDRNEQYF,TGTGCCAGCAGCCAAACCCCTGACAGAAACGAGCAGTACTTC
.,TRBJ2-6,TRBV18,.,CASSPQEGSGANVLTF,TGTGCCAGCTCACCACAGGAGGGCTCCGGGGCCAACGTCCTGACTTTC
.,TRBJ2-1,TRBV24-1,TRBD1,CATSDPDRAYEQFF,TGTGCCACCAGTGACCCGGACAGGGCATATGAGCAGTTCTTC
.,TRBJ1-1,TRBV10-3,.,CAISESGGGTEAFF,TGTGCCATCAGTGAGTCTGGGGGAGGGACTGAAGCTTTCTTT